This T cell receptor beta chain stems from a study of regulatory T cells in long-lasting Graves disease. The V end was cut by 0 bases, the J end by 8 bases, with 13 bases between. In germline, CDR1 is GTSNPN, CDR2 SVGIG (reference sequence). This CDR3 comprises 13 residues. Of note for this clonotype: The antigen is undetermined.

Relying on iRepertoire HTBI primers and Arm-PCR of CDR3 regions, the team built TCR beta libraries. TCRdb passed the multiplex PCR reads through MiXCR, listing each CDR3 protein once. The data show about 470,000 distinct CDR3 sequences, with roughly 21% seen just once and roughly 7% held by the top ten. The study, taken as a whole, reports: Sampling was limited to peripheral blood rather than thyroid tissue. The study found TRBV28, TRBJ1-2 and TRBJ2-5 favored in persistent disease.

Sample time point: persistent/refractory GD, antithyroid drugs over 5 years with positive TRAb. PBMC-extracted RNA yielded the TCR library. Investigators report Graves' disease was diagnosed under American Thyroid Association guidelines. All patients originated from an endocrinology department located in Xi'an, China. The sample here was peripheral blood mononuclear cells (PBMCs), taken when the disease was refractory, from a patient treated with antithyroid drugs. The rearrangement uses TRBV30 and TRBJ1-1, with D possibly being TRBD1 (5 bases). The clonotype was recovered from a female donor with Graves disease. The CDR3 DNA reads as TGTGCCTGGAGTGTACACGGAGGGGAAGAAGCTTTCTTT. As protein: CAWSVHGGEEAFF.